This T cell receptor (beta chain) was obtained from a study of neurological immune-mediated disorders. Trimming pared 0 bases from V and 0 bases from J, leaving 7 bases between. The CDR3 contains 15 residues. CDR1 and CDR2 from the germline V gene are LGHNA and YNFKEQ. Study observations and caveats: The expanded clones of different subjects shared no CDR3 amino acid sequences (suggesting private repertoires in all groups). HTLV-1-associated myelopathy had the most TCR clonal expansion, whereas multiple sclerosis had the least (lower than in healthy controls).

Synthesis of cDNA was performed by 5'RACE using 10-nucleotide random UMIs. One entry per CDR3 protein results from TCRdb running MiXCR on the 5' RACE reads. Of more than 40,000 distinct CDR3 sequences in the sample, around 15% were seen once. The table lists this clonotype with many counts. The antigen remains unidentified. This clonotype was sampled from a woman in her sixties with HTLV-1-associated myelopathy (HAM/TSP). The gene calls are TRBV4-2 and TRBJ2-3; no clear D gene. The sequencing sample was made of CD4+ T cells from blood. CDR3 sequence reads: CASSQDQLSTDTQYF. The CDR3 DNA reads TGTGCCAGCAGCCAAGATCAACTGAGCACAGATACGCAGTATTTT.